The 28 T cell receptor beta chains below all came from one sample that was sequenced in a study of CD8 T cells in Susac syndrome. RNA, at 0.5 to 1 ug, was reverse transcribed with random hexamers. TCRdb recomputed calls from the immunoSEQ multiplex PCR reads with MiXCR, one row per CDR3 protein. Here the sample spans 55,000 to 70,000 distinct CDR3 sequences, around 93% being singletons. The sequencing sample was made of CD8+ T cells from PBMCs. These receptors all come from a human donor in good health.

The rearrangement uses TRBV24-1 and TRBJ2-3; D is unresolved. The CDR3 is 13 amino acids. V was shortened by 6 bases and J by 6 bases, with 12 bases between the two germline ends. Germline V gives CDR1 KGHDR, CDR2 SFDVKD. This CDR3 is CATSNPTGDTQYF. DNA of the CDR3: TGTGCCACCAGTAATCCGACCGGGGATACGCAGTATTTT.

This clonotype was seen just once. CDR3 nucleotides: TGTGCCACCACAGTAGCGGCTTACAATGAGCAGTTCTTC. Translated, it gives CATTVAAYNEQFF. V usage is TRBV6-2 or TRBV6-3 and J usage is TRBJ2-1; weak D call: TRBD2 (6 bases). The germline V gene has CDR1 MNHEY and CDR2 SVGEGT. This CDR3 is 13 amino acids long. V was shortened by 10 bases and J by 4 bases, with 14 bases between the two germline ends.

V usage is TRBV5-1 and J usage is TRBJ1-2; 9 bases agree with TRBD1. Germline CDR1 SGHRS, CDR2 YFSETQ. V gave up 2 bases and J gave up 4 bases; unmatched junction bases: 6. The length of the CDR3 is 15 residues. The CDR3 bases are TGCGCCAGCAGCTTTCGGACAGGGGACGGCTATGGCTACACCTTC. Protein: CASSFRTGDGYGYTF.

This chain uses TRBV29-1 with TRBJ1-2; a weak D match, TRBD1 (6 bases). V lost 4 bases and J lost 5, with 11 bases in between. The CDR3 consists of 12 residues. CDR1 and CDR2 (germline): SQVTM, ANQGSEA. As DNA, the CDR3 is TGCAGCGTTGTGCACAGGGAATATGGCTACACCTTC. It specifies CSVVHREYGYTF.

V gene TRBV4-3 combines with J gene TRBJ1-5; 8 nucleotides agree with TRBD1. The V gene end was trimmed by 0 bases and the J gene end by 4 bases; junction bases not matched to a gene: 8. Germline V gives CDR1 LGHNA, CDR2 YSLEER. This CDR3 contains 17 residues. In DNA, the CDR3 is TGCGCCAGCAGCCAAGATCCTGCGACAGGGGTTAATCAGCCCCAGCATTTT. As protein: CASSQDPATGVNQPQHF.

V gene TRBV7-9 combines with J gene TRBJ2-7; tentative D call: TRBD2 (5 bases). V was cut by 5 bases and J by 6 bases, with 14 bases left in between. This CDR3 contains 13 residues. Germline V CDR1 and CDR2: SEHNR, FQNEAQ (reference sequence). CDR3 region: CASSPPRASEQYV. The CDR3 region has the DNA TGTGCCAGCAGCCCGCCGAGGGCTAGCGAGCAGTACGTC.

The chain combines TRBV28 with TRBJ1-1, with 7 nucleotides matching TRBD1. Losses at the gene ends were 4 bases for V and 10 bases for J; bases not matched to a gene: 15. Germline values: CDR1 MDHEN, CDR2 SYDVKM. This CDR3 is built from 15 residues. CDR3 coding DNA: TGTGCCAGCAGTTCCCCCGACAGGGTAGGATATGCAGCTTTCTTT. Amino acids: CASSSPDRVGYAAFF.

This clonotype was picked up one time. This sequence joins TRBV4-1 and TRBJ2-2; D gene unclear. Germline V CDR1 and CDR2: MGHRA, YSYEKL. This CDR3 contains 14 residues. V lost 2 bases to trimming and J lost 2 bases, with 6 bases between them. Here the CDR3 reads CASSQSINTGELFF. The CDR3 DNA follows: TGCGCCAGCAGCCAATCAATAAACACCGGGGAGCTGTTTTTT.

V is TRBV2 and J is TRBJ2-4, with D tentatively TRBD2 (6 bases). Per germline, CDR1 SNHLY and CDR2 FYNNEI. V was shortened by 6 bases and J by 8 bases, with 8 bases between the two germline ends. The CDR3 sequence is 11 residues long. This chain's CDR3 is CASRGGYIQYF. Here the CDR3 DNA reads TGTGCCAGCAGGGGGGGATACATTCAGTACTTC.

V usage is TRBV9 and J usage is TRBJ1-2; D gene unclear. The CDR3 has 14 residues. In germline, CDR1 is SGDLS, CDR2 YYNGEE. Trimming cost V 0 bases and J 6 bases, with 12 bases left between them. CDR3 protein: CASSVGGGPHGYTF. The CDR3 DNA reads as TGTGCCAGCAGCGTAGGAGGAGGGCCGCATGGCTACACCTTC.

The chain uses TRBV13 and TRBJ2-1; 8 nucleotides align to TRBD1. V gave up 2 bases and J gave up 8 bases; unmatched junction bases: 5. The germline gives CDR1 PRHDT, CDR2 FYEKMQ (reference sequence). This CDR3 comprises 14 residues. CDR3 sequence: CASSLLDREDEQFF. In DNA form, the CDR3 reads TGTGCCAGCAGCTTACTGGACAGGGAGGATGAGCAGTTCTTC.

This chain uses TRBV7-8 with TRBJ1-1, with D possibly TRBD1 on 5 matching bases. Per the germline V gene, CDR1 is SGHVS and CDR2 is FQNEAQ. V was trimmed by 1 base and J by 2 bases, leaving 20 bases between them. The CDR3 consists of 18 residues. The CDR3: CASSLGLEGRALNTEAFF. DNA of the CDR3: TGTGCCAGCAGCTTAGGGCTAGAGGGCAGGGCCCTAAACACTGAAGCTTTCTTT.

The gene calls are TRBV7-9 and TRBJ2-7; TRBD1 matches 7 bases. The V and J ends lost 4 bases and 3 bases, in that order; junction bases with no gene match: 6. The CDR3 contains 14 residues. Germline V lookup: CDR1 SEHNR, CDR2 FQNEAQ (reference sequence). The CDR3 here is CASSSSGTDYEQYF. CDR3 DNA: TGTGCCAGCAGCTCGTCCGGGACAGACTACGAGCAGTACTTC.

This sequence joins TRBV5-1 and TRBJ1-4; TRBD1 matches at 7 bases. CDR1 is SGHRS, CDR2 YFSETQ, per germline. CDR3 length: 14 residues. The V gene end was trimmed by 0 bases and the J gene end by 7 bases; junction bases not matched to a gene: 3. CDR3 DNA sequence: TGCGCCAGCAGCTTGGCCACAGGGGCTGAAAAACTGTTTTTT. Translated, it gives CASSLATGAEKLFF. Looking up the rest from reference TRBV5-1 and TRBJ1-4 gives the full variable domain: KAGVTQTPRYLIKTRGQQVTLSCSPISGHRSVSWYQQTPGQGLQFLFEYFSETQRNKGNFPGRFSGRQFSNSRSEMNVSTLELGDSALYLCASSLATGAEKLFFGSGTQLSVL.

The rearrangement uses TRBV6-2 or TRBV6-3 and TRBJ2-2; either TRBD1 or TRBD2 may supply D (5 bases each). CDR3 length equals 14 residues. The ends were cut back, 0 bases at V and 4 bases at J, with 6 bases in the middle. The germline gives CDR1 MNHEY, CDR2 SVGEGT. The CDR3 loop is CASSYSGRTGELFF. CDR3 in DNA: TGTGCCAGCAGTTACTCGGGACGCACCGGGGAGCTGTTTTTT.

CDR3 bases: TGTGCCAGTAGCCCTTATAGCAATCAGCCCCAGCATTTT. As protein: CASSPYSNQPQHF. The chain employs TRBV7-2 and TRBJ1-5; no clear D gene. CDR1 and CDR2 from the germline V gene are SGHTA and FQGNSA. This CDR3 is 13 amino acids long. Between the trimmed V and J ends, which lost 9 bases and 0 bases, there was a span of 9 bases. The variable domain in full, with the rest retrieved from reference TRBV7-2 and TRBJ1-5, is GAGVSQSPSNKVTEKGKDVELRCDPISGHTALYWYRQSLGQGLEFLIYFQGNSAPDKSGLPSDRFSAERTGGSVSTLTIQRTQQEDSAVYLCASSPYSNQPQHFGDGTRLSIL.

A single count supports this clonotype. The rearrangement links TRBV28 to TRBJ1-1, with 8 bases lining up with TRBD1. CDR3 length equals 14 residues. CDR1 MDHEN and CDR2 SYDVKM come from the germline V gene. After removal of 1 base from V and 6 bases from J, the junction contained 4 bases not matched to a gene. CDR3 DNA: TGTGCCAGCAGTTTATCGGTGACAGGGGCTGAAGCTTTCTTT. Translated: CASSLSVTGAEAFF.

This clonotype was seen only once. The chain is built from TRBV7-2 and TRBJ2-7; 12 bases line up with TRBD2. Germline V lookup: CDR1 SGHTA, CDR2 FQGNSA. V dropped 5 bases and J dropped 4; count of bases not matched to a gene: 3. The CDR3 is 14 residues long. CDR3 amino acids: CASSQGLAGYEQYF. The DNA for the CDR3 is TGTGCCAGCAGCCAAGGACTAGCGGGGTACGAGCAGTACTTC.

The CDR3 bases are TGTGCCAGCAGTTACCCCAGGGACTATGGCTACACCTTC. Translated, it gives CASSYPRDYGYTF. The chain couples TRBV6-6 to TRBJ1-2; possibly TRBD1 for D (5 bases). The germline CDR1 and CDR2 sequences are MNHNY and SVGAGI (reference sequence). The CDR3 contains 13 residues. Trimming shortened V by 2 bases and J by 3 bases, and 7 bases separated the two germline ends.

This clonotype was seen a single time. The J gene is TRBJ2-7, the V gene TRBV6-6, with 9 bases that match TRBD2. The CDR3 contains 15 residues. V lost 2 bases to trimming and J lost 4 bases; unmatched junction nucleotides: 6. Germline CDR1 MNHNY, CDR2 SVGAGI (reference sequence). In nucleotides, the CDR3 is TGTGCCAGCAGTTACGGTAGCGGGGGATCATACGAGCAGTACTTC. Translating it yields CASSYGSGGSYEQYF.

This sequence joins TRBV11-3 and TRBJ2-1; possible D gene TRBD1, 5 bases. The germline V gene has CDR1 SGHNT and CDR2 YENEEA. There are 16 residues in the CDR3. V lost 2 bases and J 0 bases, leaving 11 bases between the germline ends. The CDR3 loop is CASSLSGLSSYNEQFF. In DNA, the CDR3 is TGTGCCAGCAGCTTATCAGGGTTGAGCTCCTACAATGAGCAGTTCTTC.

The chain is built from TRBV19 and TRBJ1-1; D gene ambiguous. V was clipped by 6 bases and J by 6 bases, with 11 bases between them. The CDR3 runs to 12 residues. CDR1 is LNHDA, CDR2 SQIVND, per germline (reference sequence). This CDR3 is CASRAGVAEAFF. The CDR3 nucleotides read TGTGCCAGTAGGGCGGGTGTCGCTGAAGCTTTCTTT.

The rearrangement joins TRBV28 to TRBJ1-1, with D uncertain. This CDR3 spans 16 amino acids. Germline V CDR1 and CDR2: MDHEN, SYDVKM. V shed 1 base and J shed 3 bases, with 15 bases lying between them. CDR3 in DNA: TGTGCCAGCAGTTTATTTGCCCAAACAGTGCACACTGAAGCTTTCTTT. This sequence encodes CASSLFAQTVHTEAFF. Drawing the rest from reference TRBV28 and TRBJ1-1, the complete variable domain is DVKVTQSSRYLVKRTGEKVFLECVQDMDHENMFWYRQDPGLGLRLIYFSYDVKMKEKGDIPEGYSVSREKKERFSLILESASTNQTSMYLCASSLFAQTVHTEAFFGQGTRLTVV.

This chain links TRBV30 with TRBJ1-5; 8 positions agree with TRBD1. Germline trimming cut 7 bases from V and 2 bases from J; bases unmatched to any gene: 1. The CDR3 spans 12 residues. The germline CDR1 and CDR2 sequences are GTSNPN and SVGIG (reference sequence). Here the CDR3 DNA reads TGTGCCTCGGGACAGGGCAATCAGCCCCAGCATTTT. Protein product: CASGQGNQPQHF.

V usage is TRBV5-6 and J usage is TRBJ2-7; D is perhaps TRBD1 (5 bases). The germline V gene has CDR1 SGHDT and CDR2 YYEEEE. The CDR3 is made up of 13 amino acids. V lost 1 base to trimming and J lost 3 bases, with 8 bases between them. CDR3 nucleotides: TGTGCCAGCAGCTTGAGCAGGGACTACGAGCAGTACGTC. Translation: CASSLSRDYEQYV.

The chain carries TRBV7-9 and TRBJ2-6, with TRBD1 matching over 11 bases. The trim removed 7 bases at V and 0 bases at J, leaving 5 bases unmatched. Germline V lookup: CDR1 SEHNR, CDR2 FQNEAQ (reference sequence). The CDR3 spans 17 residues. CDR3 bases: TGTGCCAGCACGAAGGACAGGGGGCGCTCTGGGGCCAACGTCCTGACTTTC. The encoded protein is CASTKDRGRSGANVLTF.

The CDR3 region is CSALDWETGELFF. The DNA of the CDR3 is TGCAGCGCCCTTGATTGGGAGACCGGGGAGCTGTTTTTT. The chain joins TRBV29-1 to TRBJ2-2; tentatively, D is TRBD2 (5 bases). This CDR3 has 13 residues. Per germline, CDR1 SQVTM and CDR2 ANQGSEA. The V gene lost 7 bases and the J gene lost 5 bases, with 14 bases spanning the gap.

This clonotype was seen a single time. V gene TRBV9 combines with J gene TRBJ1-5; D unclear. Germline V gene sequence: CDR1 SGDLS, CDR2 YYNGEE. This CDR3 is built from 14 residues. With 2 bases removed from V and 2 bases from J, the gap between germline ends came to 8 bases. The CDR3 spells CASSVGPGNQPQHF. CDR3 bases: TGTGCCAGCAGCGTGGGTCCGGGCAATCAGCCCCAGCATTTT. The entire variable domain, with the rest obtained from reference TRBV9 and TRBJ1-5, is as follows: DSGVTQTPKHLITATGQRVTLRCSPRSGDLSVYWYQQSLDQGLQFLIQYYNGEERAKGNILERFSAQQFPDLHSELNLSSLELGDSALYFCASSVGPGNQPQHFGDGTRLSIL.